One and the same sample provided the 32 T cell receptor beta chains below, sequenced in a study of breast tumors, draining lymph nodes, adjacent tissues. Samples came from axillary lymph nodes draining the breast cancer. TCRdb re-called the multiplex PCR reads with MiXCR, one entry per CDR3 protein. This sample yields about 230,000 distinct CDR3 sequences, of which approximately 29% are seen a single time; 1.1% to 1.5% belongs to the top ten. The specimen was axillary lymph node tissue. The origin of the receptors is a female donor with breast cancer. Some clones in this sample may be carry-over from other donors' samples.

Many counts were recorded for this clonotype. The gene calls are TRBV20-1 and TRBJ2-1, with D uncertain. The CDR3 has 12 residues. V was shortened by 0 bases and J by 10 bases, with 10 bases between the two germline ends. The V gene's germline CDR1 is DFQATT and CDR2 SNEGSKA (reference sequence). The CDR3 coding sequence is TGCAGTGCTAGAGAGCAGCTCGGGGAGCAGTTCTTC. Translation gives CSAREQLGEQFF.

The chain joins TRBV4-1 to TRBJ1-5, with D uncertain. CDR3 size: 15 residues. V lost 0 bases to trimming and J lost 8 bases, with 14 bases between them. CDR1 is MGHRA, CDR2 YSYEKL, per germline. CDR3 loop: CASSQDQFTIEPQHF. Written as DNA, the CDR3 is TGCGCCAGCAGCCAAGATCAGTTTACGATAGAGCCCCAGCATTTT.

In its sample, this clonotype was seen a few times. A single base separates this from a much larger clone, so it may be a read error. The CDR3 region is CASSRGRVSGANVLTF. The CDR3 region has the DNA TGTGCCAGCAGTCGGGGACGAGTCTCTGGGGCCAACGTCCTGACTTTC. The chain employs TRBV6-1 and TRBJ2-6, with D possibly called TRBD1 or TRBD2 (5 bases each). Looked up from germline, CDR1 is MNHNS and CDR2 is SASEGT. CDR3 length: 16 residues. Trimming stripped 5 bases from V and 0 bases from J, with 11 bases between.

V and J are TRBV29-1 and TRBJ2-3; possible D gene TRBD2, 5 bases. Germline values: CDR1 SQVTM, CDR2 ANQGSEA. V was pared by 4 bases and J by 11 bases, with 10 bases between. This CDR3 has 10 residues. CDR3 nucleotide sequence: TGCAGCGTTGCCGACTATGAGCAGTATTTT. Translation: CSVADYEQYF.

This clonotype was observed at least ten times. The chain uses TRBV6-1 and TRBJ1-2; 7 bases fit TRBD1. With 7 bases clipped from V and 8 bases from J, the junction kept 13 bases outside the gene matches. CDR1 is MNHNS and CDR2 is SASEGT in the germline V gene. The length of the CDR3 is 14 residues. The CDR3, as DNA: TGTGCCAGCAAGAAATGGGCGACAGGGCGCGGCTACACCTTC. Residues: CASKKWATGRGYTF.

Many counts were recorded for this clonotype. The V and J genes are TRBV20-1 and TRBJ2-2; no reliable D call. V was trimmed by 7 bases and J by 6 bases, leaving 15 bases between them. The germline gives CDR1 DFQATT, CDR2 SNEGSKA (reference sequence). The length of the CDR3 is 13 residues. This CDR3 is CSGDWRLSGELFF. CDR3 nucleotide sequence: TGCAGTGGGGATTGGCGTTTATCCGGGGAGCTGTTTTTT.

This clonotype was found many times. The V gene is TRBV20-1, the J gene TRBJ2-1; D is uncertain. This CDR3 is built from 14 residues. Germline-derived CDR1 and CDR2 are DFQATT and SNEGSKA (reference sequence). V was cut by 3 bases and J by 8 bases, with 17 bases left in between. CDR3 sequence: CSASRQEPFHEQFF. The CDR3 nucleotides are TGCAGTGCTAGTCGGCAGGAACCATTTCATGAGCAGTTCTTC.

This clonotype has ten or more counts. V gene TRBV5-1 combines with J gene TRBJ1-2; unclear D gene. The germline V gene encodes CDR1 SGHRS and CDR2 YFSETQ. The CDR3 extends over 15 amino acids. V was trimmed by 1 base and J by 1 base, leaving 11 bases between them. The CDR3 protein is CASSLSGENNYGYTF. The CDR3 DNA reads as TGCGCCAGCAGCTTGTCCGGGGAGAATAACTATGGCTACACCTTC.

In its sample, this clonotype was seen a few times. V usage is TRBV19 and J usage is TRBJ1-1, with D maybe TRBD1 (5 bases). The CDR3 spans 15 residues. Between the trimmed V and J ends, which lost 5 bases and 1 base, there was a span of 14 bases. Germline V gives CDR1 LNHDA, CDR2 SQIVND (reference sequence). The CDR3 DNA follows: TGTGCCAGTAGTGCAACCGGGGGGTCGAACACTGAAGCTTTCTTT. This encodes CASSATGGSNTEAFF.

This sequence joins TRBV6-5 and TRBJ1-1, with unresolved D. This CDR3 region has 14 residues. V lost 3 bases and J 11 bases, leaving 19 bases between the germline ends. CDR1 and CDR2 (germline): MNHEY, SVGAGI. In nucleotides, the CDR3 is TGTGCCAGCAGTTATCTCACAGACCCCTGGAAGGCTTTCTTT. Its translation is CASSYLTDPWKAFF.

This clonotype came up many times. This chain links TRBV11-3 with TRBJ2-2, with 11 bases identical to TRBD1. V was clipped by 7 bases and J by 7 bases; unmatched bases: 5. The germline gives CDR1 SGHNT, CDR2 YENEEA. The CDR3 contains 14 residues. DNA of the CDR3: TGTGCCAGCACCGGGACAGGGGGTATCGGGGAGCTGTTTTTT. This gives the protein CASTGTGGIGELFF.

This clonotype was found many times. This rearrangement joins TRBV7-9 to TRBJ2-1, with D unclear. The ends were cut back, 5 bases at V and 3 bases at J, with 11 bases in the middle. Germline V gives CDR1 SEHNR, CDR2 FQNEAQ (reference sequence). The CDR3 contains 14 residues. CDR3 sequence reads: CASSPRWDYNEQFF. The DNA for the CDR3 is TGTGCCAGCAGCCCCAGGTGGGACTACAATGAGCAGTTCTTC. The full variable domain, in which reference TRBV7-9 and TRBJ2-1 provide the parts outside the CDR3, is DTGVSQNPRHKITKRGQNVTFRCDPISEHNRLYWYRQTLGQGPEFLTYFQNEAQLEKSRLLSDRFSAERPKGSFSTLEIQRTEQGDSAMYLCASSPRWDYNEQFFGPGTRLTVL.

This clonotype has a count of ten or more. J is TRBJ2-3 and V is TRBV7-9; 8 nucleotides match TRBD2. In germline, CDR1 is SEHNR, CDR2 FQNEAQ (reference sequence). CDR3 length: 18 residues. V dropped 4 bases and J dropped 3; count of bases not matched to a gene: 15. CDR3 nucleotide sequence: TGTGCCAGCAGCTATTCACTAGCGGTCCTAGGGAGGACAGATACGCAGTATTTT. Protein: CASSYSLAVLGRTDTQYF. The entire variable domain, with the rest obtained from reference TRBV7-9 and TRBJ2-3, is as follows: DTGVSQNPRHKITKRGQNVTFRCDPISEHNRLYWYRQTLGQGPEFLTYFQNEAQLEKSRLLSDRFSAERPKGSFSTLEIQRTEQGDSAMYLCASSYSLAVLGRTDTQYFGPGTRLTVL.

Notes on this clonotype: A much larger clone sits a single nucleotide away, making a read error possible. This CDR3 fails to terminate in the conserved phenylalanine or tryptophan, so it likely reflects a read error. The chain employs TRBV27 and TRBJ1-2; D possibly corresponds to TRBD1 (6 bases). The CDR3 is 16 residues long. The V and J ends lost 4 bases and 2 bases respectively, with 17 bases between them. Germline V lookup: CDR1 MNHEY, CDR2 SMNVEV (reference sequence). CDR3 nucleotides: TGTGCCAGCAGTTCCACCGGCCCCGGACAGAACTATGGCTACACCTAC. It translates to CASSSTGPGQNYGYTY.

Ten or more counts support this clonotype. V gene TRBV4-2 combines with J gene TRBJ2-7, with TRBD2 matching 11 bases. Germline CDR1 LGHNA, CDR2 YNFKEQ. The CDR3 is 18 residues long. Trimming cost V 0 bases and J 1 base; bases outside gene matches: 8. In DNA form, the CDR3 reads TGTGCCAGCAGCCAAGATTCGAGTGGACTAGCGGGTTCCTACGAGCAGTACTTC. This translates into CASSQDSSGLAGSYEQYF.

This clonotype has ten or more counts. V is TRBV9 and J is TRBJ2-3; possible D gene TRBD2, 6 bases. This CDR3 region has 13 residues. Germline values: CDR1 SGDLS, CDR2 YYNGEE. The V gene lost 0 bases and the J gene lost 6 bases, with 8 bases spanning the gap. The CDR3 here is CASSVGGGDTQYF. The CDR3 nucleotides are TGTGCCAGCAGCGTAGGTGGGGGGGATACGCAGTATTTT.

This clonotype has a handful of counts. Here the CDR3 DNA reads TGTGCCAGCAGTTACAGGGCCCGGGGGGCAGATACGCAGTATTTT. This gives the protein CASSYRARGADTQYF. V gene TRBV6-2 or TRBV6-3 combines with J gene TRBJ2-3; 7 positions match TRBD2. The CDR3 extends over 15 amino acids. V lost 2 bases to trimming and J lost 4 bases; unmatched junction nucleotides: 6. The germline V gene encodes CDR1 MNHEY and CDR2 SVGEGT.

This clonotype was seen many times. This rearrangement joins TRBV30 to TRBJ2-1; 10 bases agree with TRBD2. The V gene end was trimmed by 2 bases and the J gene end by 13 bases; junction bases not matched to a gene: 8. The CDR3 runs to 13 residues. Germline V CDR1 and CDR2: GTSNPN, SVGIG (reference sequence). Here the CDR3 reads CAWSRTSGTEQFF. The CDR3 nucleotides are TGTGCCTGGAGTCGCACTAGCGGGACGGAACAGTTCTTC.

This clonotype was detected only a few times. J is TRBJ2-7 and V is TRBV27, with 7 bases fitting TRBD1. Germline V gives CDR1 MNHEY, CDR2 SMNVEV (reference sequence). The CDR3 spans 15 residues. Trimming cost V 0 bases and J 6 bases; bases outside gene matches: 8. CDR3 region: CASSLSLRGQTEQYF. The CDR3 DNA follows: TGTGCCAGCAGTTTATCGCTTAGGGGGCAAACCGAGCAGTACTTC.

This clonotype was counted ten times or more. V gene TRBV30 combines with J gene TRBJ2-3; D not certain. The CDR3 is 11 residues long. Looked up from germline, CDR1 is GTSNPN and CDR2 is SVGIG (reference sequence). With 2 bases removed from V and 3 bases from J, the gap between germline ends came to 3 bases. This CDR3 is CAWSRTDTQYF. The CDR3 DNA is TGTGCCTGGAGTCGTACAGATACGCAGTATTTT. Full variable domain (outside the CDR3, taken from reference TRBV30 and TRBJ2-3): SQTIHQWPATLVQPVGSPLSLECTVEGTSNPNLYWYRQAAGRGLQLLFYSVGIGQISSEVPQNLSASRPQDRQFILSSKKLLLSDSGFYLCAWSRTDTQYFGPGTRLTVL.

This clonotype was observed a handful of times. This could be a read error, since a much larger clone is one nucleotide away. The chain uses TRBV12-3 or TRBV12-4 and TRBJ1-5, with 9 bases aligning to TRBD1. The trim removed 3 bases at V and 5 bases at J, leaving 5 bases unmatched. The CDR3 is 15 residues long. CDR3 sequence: CASSFGGQGYQPQHF. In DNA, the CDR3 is TGTGCCAGCAGTTTCGGGGGACAGGGTTATCAGCCCCAGCATTTT.

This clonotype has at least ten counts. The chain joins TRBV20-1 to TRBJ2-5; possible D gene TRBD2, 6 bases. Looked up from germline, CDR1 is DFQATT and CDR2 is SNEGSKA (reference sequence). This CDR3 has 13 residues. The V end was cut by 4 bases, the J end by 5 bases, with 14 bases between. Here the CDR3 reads CSANKEAGETQYF. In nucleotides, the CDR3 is TGCAGTGCTAACAAGGAGGCGGGGGAGACCCAGTACTTC.

The CDR3 loop reads CSGGAPGSTGELFF. The CDR3 nucleotides are TGCAGCGGTGGGGCACCGGGGAGCACCGGGGAGCTGTTTTTT. V usage is TRBV29-1 and J usage is TRBJ2-2; the D gene could be TRBD1 or TRBD2 (5 bases each). Germline lookup yields CDR1 SQVTM and CDR2 ANQGSEA. The CDR3 covers 14 residues. The V gene lost 7 bases and the J gene lost 4 bases, with 16 bases spanning the gap.

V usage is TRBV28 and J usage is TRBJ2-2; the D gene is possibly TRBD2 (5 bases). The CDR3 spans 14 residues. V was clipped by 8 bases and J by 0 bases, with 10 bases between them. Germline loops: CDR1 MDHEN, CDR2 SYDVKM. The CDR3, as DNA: TGTGCCAGCGCGGAGGCTACGAACACCGGGGAGCTGTTTTTT. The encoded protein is CASAEATNTGELFF.

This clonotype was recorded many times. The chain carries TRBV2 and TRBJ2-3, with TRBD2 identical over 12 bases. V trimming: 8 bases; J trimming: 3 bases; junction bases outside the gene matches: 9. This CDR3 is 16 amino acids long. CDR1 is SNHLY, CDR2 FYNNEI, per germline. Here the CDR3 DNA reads TGTGCCAGCGGAGACCCAGGACTAGCGGGAACAGATACGCAGTATTTT. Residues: CASGDPGLAGTDTQYF. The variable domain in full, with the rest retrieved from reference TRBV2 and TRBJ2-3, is EPEVTQTPSHQVTQMGQEVILRCVPISNHLYFYWYRQILGQKVEFLVSFYNNEISEKSEIFDDQFSVERPDGSNFTLKIRSTKLEDSAMYFCASGDPGLAGTDTQYFGPGTRLTVL.

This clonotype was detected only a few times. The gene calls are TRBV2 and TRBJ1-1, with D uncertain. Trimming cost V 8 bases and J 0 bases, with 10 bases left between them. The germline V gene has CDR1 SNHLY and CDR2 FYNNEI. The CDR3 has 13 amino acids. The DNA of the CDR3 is TGTGCCAGCTCCGTTAACATGAACACTGAAGCTTTCTTT. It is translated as CASSVNMNTEAFF.

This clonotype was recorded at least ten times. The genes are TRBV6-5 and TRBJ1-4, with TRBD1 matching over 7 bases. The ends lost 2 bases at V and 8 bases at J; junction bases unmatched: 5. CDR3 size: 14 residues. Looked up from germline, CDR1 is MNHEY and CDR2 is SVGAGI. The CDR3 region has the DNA TGTGCCAGCAGTTACGAGACAGGGCGGGAAAAACTGTTTTTT. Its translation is CASSYETGREKLFF.

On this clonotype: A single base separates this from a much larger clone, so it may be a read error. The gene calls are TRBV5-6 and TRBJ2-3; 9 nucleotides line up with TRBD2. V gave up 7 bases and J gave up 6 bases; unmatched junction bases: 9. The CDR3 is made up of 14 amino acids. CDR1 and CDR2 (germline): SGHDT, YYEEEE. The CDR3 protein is CASRSSGTRDTQYF. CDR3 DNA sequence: TGTGCCAGCCGTTCTAGCGGGACTCGGGATACGCAGTATTTT.

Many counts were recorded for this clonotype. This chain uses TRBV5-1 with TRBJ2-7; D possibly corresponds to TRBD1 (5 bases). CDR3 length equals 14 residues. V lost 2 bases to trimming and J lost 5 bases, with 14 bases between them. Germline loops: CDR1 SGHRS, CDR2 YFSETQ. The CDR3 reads CASSLGASYDEQYF. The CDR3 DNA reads TGCGCCAGCAGCTTAGGGGCGTCATACGACGAGCAGTACTTC.

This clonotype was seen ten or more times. The CDR3 reads CSAASGRGTGELFF. The CDR3 DNA reads TGCAGTGCTGCTAGCGGGAGGGGCACCGGGGAGCTGTTTTTT. V usage is TRBV20-1 and J usage is TRBJ2-2; 12 bases line up with TRBD2. The V gene end was trimmed by 5 bases and the J gene end by 4 bases; junction bases not matched to a gene: 2. The CDR3 loop spans 14 amino acids. Germline V gene sequence: CDR1 DFQATT, CDR2 SNEGSKA (reference sequence).

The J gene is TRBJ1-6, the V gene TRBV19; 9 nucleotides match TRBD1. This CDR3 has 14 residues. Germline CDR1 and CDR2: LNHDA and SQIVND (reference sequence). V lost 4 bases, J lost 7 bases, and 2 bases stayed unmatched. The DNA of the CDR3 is TGTGCCAGTAGTACACAGGGGGCGAATTCACCCCTCCACTTT. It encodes CASSTQGANSPLHF.

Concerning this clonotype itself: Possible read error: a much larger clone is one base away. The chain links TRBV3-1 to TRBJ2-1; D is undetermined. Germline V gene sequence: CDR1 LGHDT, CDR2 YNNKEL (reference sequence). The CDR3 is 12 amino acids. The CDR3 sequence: CAGSQVEQYQFF. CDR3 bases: TGTGCCGGCAGCCAAGTGGAACAGTACCAGTTCTTC.